These 14 T cell receptor beta chains share one sample of origin, sequenced in a study of blood T cell repertoires in COVID-19. Only in-frame clones appear in the TCRdb table, and some are missing; sequencing was by immunoSEQ multiplex PCR. The sample consists of roughly 170,000 clones, around 84% of them appearing once. The sample was peripheral blood. All receptors derive from a woman in her fifties or sixties with COVID-19, enrolled during active disease.

This chain connects TRBV11-2 to TRBJ1-1; 7 nucleotides line up with TRBD1. The CDR3 covers 14 residues. Losses at the gene ends were 2 bases for V and 1 base for J; bases not matched to a gene: 1. Germline V gives CDR1 SGHAT, CDR2 FQNNGV. The CDR3: CASSLTGENTEAFF. CDR3 in DNA: TGTGCCAGCAGCTTAACAGGGGAGAACACTGAAGCTTTCTTT.

V usage is TRBV4-1 and J usage is TRBJ2-1; maybe TRBD2 (5 bases). The ends were cut back, 1 base at V and 2 bases at J, with 15 bases in the middle. Germline CDR1 and CDR2: MGHRA and YSYEKL. This CDR3 contains 17 residues. Here the CDR3 DNA reads TGCGCCAGCAGCCAAGGAAGTCATTTGGGAGCCTACAATGAGCAGTTCTTC. Translating gives CASSQGSHLGAYNEQFF.

The chain is built from TRBV2 and TRBJ1-5, with D tentatively TRBD1 (5 bases). V was clipped by 5 bases and J by 4 bases, with 18 bases between them. Germline V CDR1 and CDR2: SNHLY, FYNNEI. This CDR3 spans 16 amino acids. The CDR3 DNA reads as TGTGCCAGCAGTCCTCCGGGCAGGGAAGGGAATCAGCCCCAGCATTTT. This encodes CASSPPGREGNQPQHF.

The J gene is TRBJ1-3, the V gene TRBV6-6; D is undetermined. The length of the CDR3 is 14 residues. The V end lost 2 bases, the J end lost 0 bases, and 5 bases lay between the germline ends. The germline V gene encodes CDR1 MNHNY and CDR2 SVGAGI (reference sequence). CDR3 loop: CASSYPSSGNTIYF. The CDR3 coding sequence is TGTGCCAGCAGTTACCCGAGCTCTGGAAACACCATATATTTT.

This rearrangement joins TRBV3-1 (or the pseudogene TRBV3-2) to TRBJ2-2; the match to TRBD2 covers 14 bases. The CDR3 has 18 amino acids. Germline assignment: CDR1 LGHDT and CDR2 YNNKEL (reference sequence). V dropped 4 bases and J dropped 7; count of bases not matched to a gene: 11. CDR3 sequence (DNA): TGTGCCAGCAGCCCCAAGACTAGCGGGGGGGCAATGAGCGGGGAGCTGTTTTTT. Protein: CASSPKTSGGAMSGELFF.

This chain's CDR3 is CASSARDTTDTQYF. CDR3 in DNA: TGTGCCAGCAGTGCCCGGGACACCACAGATACGCAGTATTTT. The rearrangement uses TRBV25-1 and TRBJ2-3; possible D gene TRBD1, 6 bases. The CDR3 runs 14 residues. The V and J ends lost 4 bases and 2 bases respectively, with 10 bases between them. Germline CDR1 reads MGHDK; CDR2 reads SYGVNS.

To note about this clone: This may stem from a read error, because a much larger clone lies one nucleotide away. In the same sample, other DNA sequences code for this CDR3. The chain links TRBV30 to TRBJ1-5, with D hard to call. V was trimmed by 1 base and J by 0 bases, leaving 4 bases between them. The CDR3 has 13 amino acids. Germline V lookup: CDR1 GTSNPN, CDR2 SVGIG (reference sequence). The CDR3 loop reads CAWSASSNQPQHF. The CDR3 DNA follows: TGTGCCTGGAGTGCCAGTAGCAATCAGCCCCAGCATTTT.

The V call is TRBV9, the J call TRBJ2-5, with 9 bases fitting TRBD1. Looked up from germline, CDR1 is SGDLS and CDR2 is YYNGEE. The CDR3 has 15 amino acids. The V gene end was trimmed by 0 bases and the J gene end by 5 bases; junction bases not matched to a gene: 5. The CDR3 sequence: CASSVAQGAGETQYF. CDR3 nucleotides: TGTGCCAGCAGCGTAGCACAGGGGGCGGGGGAGACCCAGTACTTC.

The chain links TRBV28 to TRBJ2-5, with a tentative D call TRBD1 (5 bases). The CDR3 is 13 amino acids. V shed 8 bases and J shed 3 bases, with 13 bases lying between them. Germline lookup yields CDR1 MDHEN and CDR2 SYDVKM. The CDR3 is CASARQSEETQYF. The CDR3 bases are TGTGCCAGCGCTAGACAGTCAGAAGAGACCCAGTACTTC.

Points on this clone: A junction boundary mismatches the germline segment, possibly from a read error. DNA of the CDR3: TGTGCCAGCAGTGAAATGGAGGCAATCCCGGGCTTC. The encoded protein is CASSEMEAIPGF. The chain joins TRBV6-1 to TRBJ2-7, with D possibly being TRBD2 (5 bases). From germline, CDR1 is MNHNS and CDR2 SASEGT. This CDR3 has 12 residues.

The chain uses TRBV5-4 and TRBJ2-3, with TRBD2 identical over 8 bases. Germline CDR1 and CDR2: SGHNT and YYREEE (reference sequence). The CDR3 extends over 15 amino acids. After removal of 0 bases from V and 2 bases from J, the junction contained 2 bases not matched to a gene. The CDR3 sequence: CASSLGTSLTDTQYF. The CDR3 nucleotides read TGTGCCAGCAGCTTGGGGACTAGCCTCACAGATACGCAGTATTTT.

The V and J genes are TRBV13 and TRBJ2-7; D is possibly TRBD1 (6 bases). This CDR3 is 15 amino acids long. V lost 5 bases to trimming and J lost 3 bases, with 17 bases between them. In germline, CDR1 is PRHDT, CDR2 FYEKMQ (reference sequence). CDR3 sequence: CASSPRGGGIYEQYF. As DNA, the CDR3 is TGTGCCAGCAGCCCCAGGGGTGGGGGAATCTACGAGCAGTACTTC.

Remarks on this clone: Compared with germline, one end of the junction differs, possibly owing to a read error. The V and J genes are TRBV9 and TRBJ2-2; D remains unclear. CDR1 and CDR2 (germline): SGDLS, YYNGEE. The CDR3 runs 14 residues. The CDR3 sequence is CASNKEANAGELFF. The CDR3 DNA reads as TGTGCCAGCAACAAAGAGGCGAACGCCGGGGAGCTGTTTTTT.

V is TRBV3-1 (or the pseudogene TRBV3-2) and J is TRBJ2-1; TRBD2 aligns across 7 bases. CDR1 and CDR2 from the germline V gene are LGHDT and YNNKEL (reference sequence). V was pared by 4 bases and J by 12 bases, with 9 bases of the junction left unmatched. The CDR3 length is 13 residues. The CDR3 spells CASSPRDYRGQFF. The CDR3 DNA sequence: TGTGCCAGCAGCCCGAGGGACTACCGAGGGCAGTTCTTC.